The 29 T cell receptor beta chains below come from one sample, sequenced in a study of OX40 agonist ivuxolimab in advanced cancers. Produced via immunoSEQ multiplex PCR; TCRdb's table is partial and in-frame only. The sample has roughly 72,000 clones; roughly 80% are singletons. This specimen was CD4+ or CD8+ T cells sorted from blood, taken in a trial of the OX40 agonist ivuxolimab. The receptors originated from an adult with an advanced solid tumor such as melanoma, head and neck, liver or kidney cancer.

The CDR3 spells CASSYFGQGTYNEQFF. The CDR3 DNA reads TGTGCCAGTAGCTACTTCGGACAAGGAACCTACAATGAGCAGTTCTTC. V gene TRBV19 combines with J gene TRBJ2-1; D is possibly TRBD1 (5 bases). The CDR3 spans 16 residues. Germline values: CDR1 LNHDA, CDR2 SQIVND (reference sequence). The ends were cut back, 6 bases at V and 2 bases at J, with 17 bases in the middle.

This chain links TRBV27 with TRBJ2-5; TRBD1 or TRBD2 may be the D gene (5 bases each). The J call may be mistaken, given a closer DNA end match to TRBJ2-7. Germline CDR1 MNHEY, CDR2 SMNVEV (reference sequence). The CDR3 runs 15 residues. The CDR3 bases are TGTGCCAGCAGTTCGACTCGGGACGTCTCCTACGAGCAGTACTTC. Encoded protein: CASSSTRDVSYEQYF.

The CDR3 coding sequence is TGCGCCAGCAGCCAAGTTTGGAGAACTTCAGATTATGGCTACACCTTC. It yields the protein CASSQVWRTSDYGYTF. The chain is built from TRBV4-1 and TRBJ1-2, with D hard to call. This CDR3 contains 16 residues. Deletions cut 1 base from V and 5 bases from J, with 17 bases between. Per the germline V gene, CDR1 is MGHRA and CDR2 is YSYEKL.

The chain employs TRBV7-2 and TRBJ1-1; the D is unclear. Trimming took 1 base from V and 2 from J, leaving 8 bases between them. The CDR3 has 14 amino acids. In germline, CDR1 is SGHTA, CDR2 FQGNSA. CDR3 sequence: CASSLDGVNTEAFF. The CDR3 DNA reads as TGTGCCAGCAGCTTAGATGGGGTAAACACTGAAGCTTTCTTT.

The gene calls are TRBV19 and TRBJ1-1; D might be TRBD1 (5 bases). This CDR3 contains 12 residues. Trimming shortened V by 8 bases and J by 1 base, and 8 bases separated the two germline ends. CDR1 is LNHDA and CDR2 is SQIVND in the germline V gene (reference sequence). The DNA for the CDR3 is TGTGCCAGTCGAGACAGGAACACTGAAGCTTTCTTT. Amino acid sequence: CASRDRNTEAFF.

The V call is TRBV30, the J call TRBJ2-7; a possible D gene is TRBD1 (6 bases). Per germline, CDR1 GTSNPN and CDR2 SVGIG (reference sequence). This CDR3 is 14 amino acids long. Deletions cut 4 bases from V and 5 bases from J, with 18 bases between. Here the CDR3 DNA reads TGTGCCTGGATTCACAGGGATTTCGTCGACGAGCAGTACTTC. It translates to CAWIHRDFVDEQYF.

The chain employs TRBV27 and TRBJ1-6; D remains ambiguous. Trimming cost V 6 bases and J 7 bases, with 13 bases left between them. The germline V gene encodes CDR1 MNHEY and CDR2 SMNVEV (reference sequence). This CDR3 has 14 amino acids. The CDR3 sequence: CASRAAGLNSPLHF. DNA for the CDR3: TGTGCCAGCAGAGCGGCGGGATTGAATTCACCCCTCCACTTT.

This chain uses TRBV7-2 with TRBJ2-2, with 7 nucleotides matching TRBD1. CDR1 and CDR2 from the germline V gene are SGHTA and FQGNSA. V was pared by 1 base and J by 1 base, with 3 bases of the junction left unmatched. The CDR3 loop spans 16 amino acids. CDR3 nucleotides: TGTGCCAGCAGCTTAGGACAGGGTCGGAACACCGGGGAGCTGTTTTTT. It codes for CASSLGQGRNTGELFF.

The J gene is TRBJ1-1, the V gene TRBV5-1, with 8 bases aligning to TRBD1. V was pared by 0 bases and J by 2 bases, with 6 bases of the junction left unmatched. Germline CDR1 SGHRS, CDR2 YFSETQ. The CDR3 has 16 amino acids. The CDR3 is CASSLDGQGGNTEAFF. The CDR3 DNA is TGCGCCAGCAGCTTGGATGGACAGGGTGGTAACACTGAAGCTTTCTTT.

The CDR3 loop reads CASTAGGYEQYF. CDR3 nucleotides: TGTGCCAGTACGGCGGGGGGCTACGAGCAGTACTTC. The chain employs TRBV19 and TRBJ2-7; 8 positions agree with TRBD2. This CDR3 region has 12 residues. Germline lookup yields CDR1 LNHDA and CDR2 SQIVND (reference sequence). J was trimmed by 3 bases and V by 7 bases; bases with no gene match: 2.

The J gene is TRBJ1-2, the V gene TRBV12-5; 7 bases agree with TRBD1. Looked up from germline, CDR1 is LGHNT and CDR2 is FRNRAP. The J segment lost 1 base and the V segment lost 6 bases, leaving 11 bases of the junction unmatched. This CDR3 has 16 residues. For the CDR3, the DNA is TGTGCTAGTGGGCACCACGCGGGACAGAATAACTATGGCTACACCTTC. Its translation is CASGHHAGQNNYGYTF.

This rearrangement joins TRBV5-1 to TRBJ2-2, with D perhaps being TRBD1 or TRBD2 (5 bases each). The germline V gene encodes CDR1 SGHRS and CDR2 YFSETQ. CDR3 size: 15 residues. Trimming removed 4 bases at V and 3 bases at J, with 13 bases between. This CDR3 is CASSLPQGDTGELFF. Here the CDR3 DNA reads TGCGCCAGCAGCCTCCCGCAGGGAGACACCGGGGAGCTGTTTTTT.

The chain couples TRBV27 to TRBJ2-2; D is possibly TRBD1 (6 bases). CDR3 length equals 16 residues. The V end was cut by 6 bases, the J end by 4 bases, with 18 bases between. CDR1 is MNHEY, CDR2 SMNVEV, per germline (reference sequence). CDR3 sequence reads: CASSTLQGGSTGELFF. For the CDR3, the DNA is TGTGCCAGCAGCACTTTACAGGGTGGTAGCACCGGGGAGCTGTTTTTT.

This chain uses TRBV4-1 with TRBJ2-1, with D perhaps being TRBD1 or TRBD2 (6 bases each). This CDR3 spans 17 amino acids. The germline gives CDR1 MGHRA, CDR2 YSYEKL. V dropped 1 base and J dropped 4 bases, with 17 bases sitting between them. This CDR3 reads CASSQGPLGGRYNEQFF. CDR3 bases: TGCGCCAGCAGCCAAGGTCCACTGGGGGGCCGGTACAATGAGCAGTTCTTC.

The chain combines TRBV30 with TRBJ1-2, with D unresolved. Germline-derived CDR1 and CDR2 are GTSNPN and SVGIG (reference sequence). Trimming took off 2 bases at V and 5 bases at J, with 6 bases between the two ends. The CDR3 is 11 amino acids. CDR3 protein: CAWSLFYGYTF. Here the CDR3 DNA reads TGTGCCTGGAGTCTTTTTTATGGCTACACCTTC.

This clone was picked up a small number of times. CDR3 sequence: CASSRQDLGQPQHF. The CDR3 DNA sequence: TGTGCCAGCAGTCGACAGGATTTGGGTCAGCCCCAGCATTTT. The chain is built from TRBV2 and TRBJ1-5; D might be TRBD1 (6 bases). Per germline, CDR1 SNHLY and CDR2 FYNNEI. The CDR3 loop spans 14 amino acids. V was clipped by 5 bases and J by 6 bases, with 14 bases between them.

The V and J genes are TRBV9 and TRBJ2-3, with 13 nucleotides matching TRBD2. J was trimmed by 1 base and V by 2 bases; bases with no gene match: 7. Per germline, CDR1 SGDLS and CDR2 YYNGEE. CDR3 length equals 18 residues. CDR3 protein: CASSVLLAGGPGTDTQYF. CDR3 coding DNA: TGTGCCAGCAGCGTTCTACTAGCGGGAGGGCCCGGCACAGATACGCAGTATTTT.

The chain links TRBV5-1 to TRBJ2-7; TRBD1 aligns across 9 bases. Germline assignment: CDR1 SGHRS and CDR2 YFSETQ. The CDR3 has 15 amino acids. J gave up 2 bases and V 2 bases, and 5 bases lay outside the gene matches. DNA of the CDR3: TGCGCCAGCAGCTTCGACTGGACAGGGGCCTACGAGCAGTACTTC. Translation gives CASSFDWTGAYEQYF.

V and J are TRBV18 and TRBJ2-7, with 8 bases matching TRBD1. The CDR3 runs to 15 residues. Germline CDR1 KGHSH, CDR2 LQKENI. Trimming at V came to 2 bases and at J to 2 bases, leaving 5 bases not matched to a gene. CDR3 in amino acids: CASSPLGQGPYEQYF. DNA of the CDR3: TGTGCCAGCTCACCATTAGGACAGGGTCCCTACGAGCAGTACTTC.

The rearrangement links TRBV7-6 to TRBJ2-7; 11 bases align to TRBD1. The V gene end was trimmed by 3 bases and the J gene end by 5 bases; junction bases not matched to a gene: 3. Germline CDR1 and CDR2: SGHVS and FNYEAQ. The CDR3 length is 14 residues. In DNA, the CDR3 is TGTGCCAGCAGCTTCGGGACAGGGGGGGACGAGCAGTACTTC. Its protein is CASSFGTGGDEQYF.

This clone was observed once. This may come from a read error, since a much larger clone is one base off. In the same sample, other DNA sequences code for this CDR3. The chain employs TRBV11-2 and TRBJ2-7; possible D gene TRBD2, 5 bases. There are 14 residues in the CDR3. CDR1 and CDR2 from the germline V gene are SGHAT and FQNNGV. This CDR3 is CASSPPAASYEQYF. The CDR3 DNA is TGTGCCAGCAGCCCCCCAGCGGCTTCCTACGAGCAGTACTTT.

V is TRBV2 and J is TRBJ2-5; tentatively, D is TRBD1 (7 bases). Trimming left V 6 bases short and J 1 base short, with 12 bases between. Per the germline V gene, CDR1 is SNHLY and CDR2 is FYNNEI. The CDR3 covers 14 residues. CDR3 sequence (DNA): TGTGCCAGCAGGGGCGGGACAGCCCAAGAGACCCAGTACTTC. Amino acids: CASRGGTAQETQYF.

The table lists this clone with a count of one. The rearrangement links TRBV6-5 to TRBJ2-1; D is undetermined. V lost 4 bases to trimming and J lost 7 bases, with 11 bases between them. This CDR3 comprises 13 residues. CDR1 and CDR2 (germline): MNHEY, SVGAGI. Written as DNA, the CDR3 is TGTGCCAGCAGTTTGATAGGGTGGAATGAGCAGTTCTTC. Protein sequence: CASSLIGWNEQFF.

The CDR3 DNA is TGTGCCAGCAGGACCGGACAGGGGGAAGATGTTGAAGCTTTCTTT. Its translation is CASRTGQGEDVEAFF. This rearrangement joins TRBV2 to TRBJ1-1; 10 positions match TRBD1. The J segment lost 7 bases and the V segment lost 6 bases, leaving 11 bases of the junction unmatched. The CDR3 sequence is 15 residues long. CDR1 is SNHLY, CDR2 FYNNEI, per germline.

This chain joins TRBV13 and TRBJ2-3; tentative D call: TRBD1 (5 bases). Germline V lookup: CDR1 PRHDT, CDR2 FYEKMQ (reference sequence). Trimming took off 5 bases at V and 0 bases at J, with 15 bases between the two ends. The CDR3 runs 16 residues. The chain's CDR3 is CASSPQAGRSTDTQYF. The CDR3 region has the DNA TGTGCCAGCAGCCCCCAGGCAGGGCGAAGCACAGATACGCAGTATTTT. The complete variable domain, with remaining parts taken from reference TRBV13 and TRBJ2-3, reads AAGVIQSPRHLIKEKRETATLKCYPIPRHDTVYWYQQGPGQDPQFLISFYEKMQSDKGSIPDRFSAQQFSDYHSELNMSSLELGDSALYFCASSPQAGRSTDTQYFGPGTRLTVL.

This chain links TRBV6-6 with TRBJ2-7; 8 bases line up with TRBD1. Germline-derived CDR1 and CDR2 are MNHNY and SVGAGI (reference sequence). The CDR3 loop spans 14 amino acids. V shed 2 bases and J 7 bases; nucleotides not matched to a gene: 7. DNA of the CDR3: TGTGCCAGCAGTTACGCCAGGGGGCATCAAGAGCAGTACTTC. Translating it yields CASSYARGHQEQYF.

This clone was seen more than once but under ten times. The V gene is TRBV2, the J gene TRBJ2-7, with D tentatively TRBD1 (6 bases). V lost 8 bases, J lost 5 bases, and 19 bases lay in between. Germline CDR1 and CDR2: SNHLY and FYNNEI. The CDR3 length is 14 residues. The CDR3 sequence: CASLLQGYSDEQYF. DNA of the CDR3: TGTGCCAGCCTACTACAGGGTTATTCCGACGAGCAGTACTTC.

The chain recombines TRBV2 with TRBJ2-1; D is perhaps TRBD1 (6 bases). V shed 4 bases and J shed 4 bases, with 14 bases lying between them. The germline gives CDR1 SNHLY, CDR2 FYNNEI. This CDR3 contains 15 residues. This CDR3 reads CASSVRAGVYNEQFF. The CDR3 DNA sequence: TGTGCCAGCAGTGTGAGGGCAGGGGTGTACAATGAGCAGTTCTTC.

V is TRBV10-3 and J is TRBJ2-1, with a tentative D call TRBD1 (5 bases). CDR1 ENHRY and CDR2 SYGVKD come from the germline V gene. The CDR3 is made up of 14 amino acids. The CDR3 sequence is CTSARKGEYNEQFF. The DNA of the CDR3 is TGTACCTCAGCTCGAAAAGGGGAATACAATGAGCAGTTCTTC.